A selection of T cell receptor beta chains follows, all from one sample in a study of OX40 agonist ivuxolimab in advanced cancers. Here immunoSEQ multiplex PCR was the method, and the copy in TCRdb shows in-frame clones only, minus some. The table lists about 48,000 clones, 70% to 90% of them singletons, with 45% to 55% in the top ten. The source was CD4+ or CD8+ T cells sorted from blood, collected in a trial of the OX40 agonist ivuxolimab. The receptors were sampled from an adult with an advanced solid tumor such as melanoma, head and neck, liver or kidney cancer. The CDR3 runs from the conserved cysteine through the conserved F or W. The D gene is left open where the match is weak. A clone size is listed for some rows: how often the clone was seen (once, few, many), or a class if it is expanded.

V gene,clone size,J gene,D gene,CDR3 protein,CDR3 DNA
TRBV12-5,many,TRBJ1-4,TRBD1,CASGLRQGGNEKLFF,TGTGCTAGTGGTTTGAGACAGGGAGGGAATGAAAAACTGTTTTTT
TRBV19,-,TRBJ2-7,-,CASSIFLGTSYEQYF,TGTGCCAGTAGTATCTTCCTGGGTACCTCCTACGAGCAGTACTTC
TRBV19,-,TRBJ2-7,TRBD1,CASSIFWGQAYEQYF,TGTGCCAGTAGTATTTTTTGGGGACAGGCGTACGAGCAGTACTTC
TRBV27,-,TRBJ1-1,-,CASSFIGLMNTEAFF,TGTGCCAGCAGTTTCATCGGCCTTATGAACACTGAAGCTTTCTTT
TRBV19,once,TRBJ2-2,-,CASHGGNTGELFF,TGTGCCAGCCACGGGGGAAACACCGGGGAGCTGTTTTTT
TRBV5-1,-,TRBJ2-1,TRBD2,CASQMGGNEQFF,TGCGCCAGCCAAATGGGGGGGAATGAGCAGTTCTTC
TRBV6-5,-,TRBJ2-1,TRBD1,CASSLGQGLYNEQFF,TGTGCCAGCAGTTTGGGACAGGGCCTATACAATGAGCAGTTCTTC
TRBV6-5,-,TRBJ1-5,-,CASSYGGLEQPQHF,TGTGCCAGCAGTTACGGGGGGTTGGAGCAGCCCCAGCATTTT
TRBV5-8,-,TRBJ2-5,TRBD2,CASSYPGLLETQYF,TGTGCCAGCAGCTACCCGGGACTACTAGAGACCCAGTACTTC
TRBV11-3,-,TRBJ1-2,TRBD1,CASSLDEGAKKRGYGYTF,TGTGCCAGCAGCTTAGACGAGGGGGCGAAGAAGAGAGGCTATGGCTACACCTTC
TRBV9,-,TRBJ1-2,-,CASSVGGGGYGYTF,TGTGCCAGCAGCGTAGGAGGAGGGGGCTATGGCTACACCTTC
TRBV10-3,-,TRBJ2-7,-,CAISESTGRSYEQYF,TGTGCCATCAGTGAAAGCACAGGCCGGTCCTACGAGCAGTACTTC
TRBV6-4,-,TRBJ2-1,TRBD2,CASSDGLAGGGNEQFF,TGTGCCAGCAGTGACGGGCTAGCGGGGGGTGGAAATGAGCAGTTCTTC
TRBV4-1,-,TRBJ2-7,TRBD1,CASSRVSGTGTYEQYF,TGCGCCAGCAGCCGAGTTTCCGGGACAGGGACCTACGAGCAGTACTTC
TRBV5-6,-,TRBJ2-4,-,CASSLDVTDYIQYF,TGTGCCAGTAGCCTAGACGTAACGGACTACATTCAGTACTTC
TRBV29-1,-,TRBJ2-3,-,CSVEGWGVGDTQYF,TGCAGCGTTGAGGGCTGGGGGGTTGGAGATACGCAGTATTTT
TRBV5-6,-,TRBJ2-2,-,CASSLTGTTPTGELFF,TGTGCCAGCAGCCTTACCGGGACAACTCCCACCGGGGAGCTGTTTTTT
TRBV14,-,TRBJ1-3,-,CASSRTGAVLDTIYF,TGTGCCAGCAGCCGAACCGGGGCCGTCTTGGACACCATATATTTT
TRBV5-1,-,TRBJ2-1,TRBD2,CASSLTSGDSYNEQFF,TGCGCCAGCAGCTTAACTAGCGGGGATTCCTACAATGAGCAGTTCTTC
TRBV28,-,TRBJ1-1,TRBD1,CASSLAPSGGTEAFF,TGTGCCAGCAGCCTAGCTCCTTCAGGGGGCACTGAAGCTTTCTTT
TRBV7-8,once,TRBJ1-2,-,CASSLQGDYTF,TGTGCCAGCAGCTTACAAGGGGACTACACCTTC
TRBV4-1,-,TRBJ1-5,-,CASSQVLGKAQPQHF,TGCGCCAGCAGCCAAGTTTTGGGTAAGGCTCAGCCCCAGCATTTT
TRBV7-9,-,TRBJ1-1,-,CASSLWQDAEAFF,TGTGCCAGCAGCTTATGGCAGGACGCTGAAGCTTTCTTT
TRBV5-1,-,TRBJ2-2,-,CASSSRGIDTGELFF,TGCGCCAGCAGCTCTAGAGGGATAGACACCGGGGAGCTGTTTTTT
TRBV5-5,-,TRBJ1-2,-,CASSWQEGYGYTF,TGTGCCAGCAGTTGGCAGGAAGGCTATGGCTACACCTTC
TRBV7-9,-,TRBJ1-4,-,CASSSREKLFF,TGTGCCAGCAGTTCCAGAGAAAAACTGTTTTTT
TRBV9,-,TRBJ2-2,TRBD1,CASSVEQGSPVEELFF,TGTGCCAGCAGCGTGGAACAGGGGTCACCTGTAGAGGAGCTGTTTTTT
TRBV13,-,TRBJ2-1,-,CASSPSGWDEQFF,TGTGCCAGCAGCCCCTCGGGATGGGATGAGCAGTTCTTC
TRBV7-2,-,TRBJ1-1,TRBD1,CASSLGSRTGITEAFF,TGTGCCAGCAGCCTAGGGTCCAGGACAGGGATAACTGAAGCTTTCTTT
TRBV27,-,TRBJ2-3,TRBD1,CASRRQGGSTDTQYF,TGTGCCAGCAGGAGACAGGGGGGTAGCACAGATACGCAGTATTTT
TRBV27,-,TRBJ2-7,TRBD2,CASSLGLAGHYEQYF,TGTGCCAGCAGTTTAGGACTAGCGGGACACTACGAGCAGTACTTC